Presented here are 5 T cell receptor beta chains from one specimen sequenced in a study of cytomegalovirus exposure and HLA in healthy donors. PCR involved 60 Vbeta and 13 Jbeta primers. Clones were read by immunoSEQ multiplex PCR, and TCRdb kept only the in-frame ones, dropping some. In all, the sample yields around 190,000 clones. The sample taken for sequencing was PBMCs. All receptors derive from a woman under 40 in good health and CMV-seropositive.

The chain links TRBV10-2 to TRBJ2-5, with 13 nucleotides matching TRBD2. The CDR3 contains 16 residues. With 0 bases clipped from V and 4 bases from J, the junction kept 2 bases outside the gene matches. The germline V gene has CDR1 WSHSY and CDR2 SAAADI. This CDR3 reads CASSESRTSGGETQYF. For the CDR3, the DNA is TGCGCCAGCAGTGAGTCGAGGACTAGCGGGGGAGAGACCCAGTACTTC.

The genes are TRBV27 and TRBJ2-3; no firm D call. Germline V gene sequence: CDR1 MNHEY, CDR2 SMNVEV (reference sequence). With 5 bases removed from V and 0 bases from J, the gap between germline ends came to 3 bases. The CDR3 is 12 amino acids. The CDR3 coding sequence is TGTGCCAGCAGTCCAAGCACAGATACGCAGTATTTT. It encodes CASSPSTDTQYF.

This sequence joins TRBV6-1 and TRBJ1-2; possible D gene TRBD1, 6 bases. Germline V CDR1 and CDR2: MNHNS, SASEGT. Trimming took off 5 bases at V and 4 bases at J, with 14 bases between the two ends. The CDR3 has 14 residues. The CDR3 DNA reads TGTGCCAGCAGTTTGACAGGAGGTATCTATGGCTACACCTTC. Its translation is CASSLTGGIYGYTF.

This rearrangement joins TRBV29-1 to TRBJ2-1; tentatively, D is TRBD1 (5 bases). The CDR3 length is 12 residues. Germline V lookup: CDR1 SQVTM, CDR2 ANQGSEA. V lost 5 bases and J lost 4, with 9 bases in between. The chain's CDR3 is CSVTSGYNEQFF. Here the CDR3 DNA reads TGCAGCGTTACATCAGGGTACAATGAGCAGTTCTTC.

CDR3 sequence: CASSLFGSYEQYF. CDR3 bases: TGTGCCAGCAGCTTATTCGGGAGCTACGAGCAGTACTTC. This chain uses TRBV7-2 with TRBJ2-7; maybe TRBD2 (6 bases). The CDR3 loop spans 13 amino acids. Per germline, CDR1 SGHTA and CDR2 FQGNSA. V was clipped by 2 bases and J by 3 bases, with 8 bases between them.